This entry lists 18 T cell receptor beta chains sequenced from one sample in a study of a mutant IDH1 vaccine in newly diagnosed glioma (dated by TCRdb to about 2021). What the time point label conveys for this sample: week 35, safety follow-up. Each vaccine dose, consisting of 300 ug of a 20-mer mutant IDH1 peptide in Montanide, was administered subcutaneously with topical imiquimod. The antigens of these receptors remain unknown. To prepare the library, the immunoSEQ multiplex PCR assay was applied. As stored in TCRdb, this immuneACCESS dataset retains in-frame rearrangements with V and J assigned. A fraction of the clones does not appear; measured against another copy, unresolved V genes explain less than half of the discrepancy, and the remainder lacks a known reason. Recorded for this sample are some 42,000 clones; 65% to 90% of them occurred a single time. About 4.6% of the sample belongs to the ten largest clones.

Here the sequenced sample was PBMCs, taken from a glioma patient whose treatment included an IDH1 peptide vaccine. Receptors originate from a woman aged 45-65 years with glioma.

This clone was seen a single time. J is TRBJ2-7 and V is TRBV9; no definite D call. Trimming shortened V by 2 bases and J by 3 bases, and 12 bases separated the two germline ends. The CDR3 is 14 residues long. The V gene's germline CDR1 is SGDLS and CDR2 YYNGEE. In DNA form, the CDR3 reads TGTGCCAGCAGCGTGGGCAGGTACGACTACGAGCAGTACTTC. It specifies CASSVGRYDYEQYF.

The V and J genes are TRBV7-7 and TRBJ1-2; perhaps TRBD1 as D (6 bases). The CDR3 length is 17 residues. Germline V gives CDR1 SSHAT, CDR2 FNYEAQ (reference sequence). Trimming took off 2 bases at V and 6 bases at J, with 22 bases between the two ends. CDR3: CASSLRGSDSLMDGYTF. The CDR3 DNA is TGTGCCAGCAGCTTACGGGGATCGGACAGCCTAATGGATGGCTACACCTTC.

In DNA, the CDR3 is TGTGCCAGCAGAGGGGACGGATCGAACACTGAAGCTTTCTTT. It is translated as CASRGDGSNTEAFF. The chain is built from TRBV6-5 and TRBJ1-1; maybe TRBD1 (5 bases). The CDR3 is 14 amino acids. Germline CDR1 reads MNHEY; CDR2 reads SVGAGI. V lost 6 bases, J lost 1 base, and 12 bases lay in between.

The genes are TRBV7-2 and TRBJ2-2; no clear D. The CDR3 totals 15 residues. Between the trimmed V and J ends, which lost 4 bases and 1 base, there was a span of 10 bases. In germline, CDR1 is SGHTA, CDR2 FQGNSA. The DNA of the CDR3 is TGTGCCAGCAGCTATCGTATTGGGAACACCGGGGAGCTGTTTTTT. Translated: CASSYRIGNTGELFF. Filled out from reference TRBV7-2 and TRBJ2-2, the complete variable domain reads GAGVSQSPSNKVTEKGKDVELRCDPISGHTALYWYRQSLGQGLEFLIYFQGNSAPDKSGLPSDRFSAERTGGSVSTLTIQRTQQEDSAVYLCASSYRIGNTGELFFGEGSRLTVL.

The rearrangement links TRBV11-3 to TRBJ1-2; 9 nucleotides line up with TRBD1. Germline V lookup: CDR1 SGHNT, CDR2 YENEEA. CDR3 length: 14 amino acids. After removal of 4 bases from V and 4 bases from J, the junction contained 4 bases not matched to a gene. Here the CDR3 DNA reads TGTGCCAGCAGCTCGGGACAGGGCGCCTATGGCTACACCTTC. It encodes CASSSGQGAYGYTF.

V gene TRBV5-1 combines with J gene TRBJ1-4; D is perhaps TRBD1 (5 bases). Trimming cost V 2 bases and J 2 bases, with 7 bases left between them. The CDR3 contains 14 residues. Germline V gene sequence: CDR1 SGHRS, CDR2 YFSETQ. DNA for the CDR3: TGCGCCAGCAGCTTCGGGACTACTAATGAAAAACTGTTTTTT. The encoded protein is CASSFGTTNEKLFF.

This clone turned up a few times. The chain uses TRBV9 and TRBJ1-1, with 9 bases fitting TRBD1. The CDR3 extends over 15 amino acids. V gave up 3 bases and J gave up 5 bases; unmatched junction bases: 8. Germline-derived CDR1 and CDR2 are SGDLS and YYNGEE. The CDR3 DNA sequence: TGTGCCAGCAGCGCCCAGGGACAGGGAAGAACTGAAGCTTTCTTT. Translating it yields CASSAQGQGRTEAFF.

V gene TRBV2 combines with J gene TRBJ1-6; 9 bases match TRBD1. The germline gives CDR1 SNHLY, CDR2 FYNNEI. The CDR3 totals 15 residues. The J segment lost 8 bases and the V segment lost 7 bases, leaving 9 bases of the junction unmatched. The CDR3 sequence is CASKPGQGIDSPLHF. CDR3 nucleotide sequence: TGTGCCAGCAAACCGGGACAGGGTATTGATTCACCCCTCCACTTT.

This clone appeared once. The genes are TRBV7-2 and TRBJ1-2; TRBD1 agrees at 7 bases. CDR3 size: 15 residues. CDR1 SGHTA and CDR2 FQGNSA come from the germline V gene. Unmatched junction bases numbered 3, after V lost 1 base and J lost 1 base. This chain's CDR3 is CASSLGQGINYGYTF. In nucleotides, the CDR3 is TGTGCCAGCAGCTTAGGACAGGGAATTAACTATGGCTACACCTTC.

The rearrangement uses TRBV9 and TRBJ1-2; D unresolved. Germline loops: CDR1 SGDLS, CDR2 YYNGEE. V lost 0 bases to trimming and J lost 0 bases, with 9 bases between them. The CDR3 loop spans 15 amino acids. The CDR3 nucleotides read TGTGCCAGCAGCGTAGAGGGTTCAACTAACTATGGCTACACCTTC. The encoded protein is CASSVEGSTNYGYTF.

This clone was seen only once. This chain uses TRBV27 with TRBJ1-2; possibly TRBD1 for D (5 bases). This CDR3 contains 12 residues. Trimming cost V 6 bases and J 6 bases, with 11 bases left between them. The germline gives CDR1 MNHEY, CDR2 SMNVEV (reference sequence). CDR3 amino acids: CASRSPGDGYTF. CDR3 nucleotide sequence: TGTGCCAGCAGGTCCCCGGGGGATGGCTACACCTTC.

The rearrangement links TRBV2 to TRBJ1-3, with D unclear. The CDR3 consists of 16 residues. V was trimmed by 4 bases and J by 5 bases, leaving 18 bases between them. Germline V gene data show CDR1 as SNHLY and CDR2 as FYNNEI. CDR3 bases: TGTGCCAGCAGTGGTTCAGAGACCTACGGCAGAAACACCATATATTTT. This gives the protein CASSGSETYGRNTIYF.

The CDR3 coding sequence is TGTGCCAGCAGCCCAAGGATCCCGACTAGAAATGGCTACACCTTC. This codes for CASSPRIPTRNGYTF. The chain carries TRBV5-8 and TRBJ1-2; D unresolved. Between the trimmed V and J ends, which lost 4 bases and 6 bases, there was a span of 19 bases. The length of the CDR3 is 15 residues. From germline, CDR1 is SGHTS and CDR2 YDEGEE. The complete variable domain, with remaining parts taken from reference TRBV5-8 and TRBJ1-2, reads EAGVTQSPTHLIKTRGQQATLRCSPISGHTSVYWYQQALGLGLQFLLWYDEGEERNRGNFPPRFSGRQFPNYSSELNVNALELEDSALYLCASSPRIPTRNGYTFGSGTRLTVV.

The V gene is TRBV5-1, the J gene TRBJ1-2, with 7 bases fitting TRBD1. Trimming cost V 3 bases and J 4 bases; bases outside gene matches: 12. The CDR3 is 16 residues long. The V gene's germline CDR1 is SGHRS and CDR2 YFSETQ. Written as DNA, the CDR3 is TGCGCCAGCAGCTCTGTTATTGGGACAGATCTCTATGGCTACACCTTC. Translating it yields CASSSVIGTDLYGYTF.

The J gene is TRBJ1-5, the V gene TRBV27; D uncertain. The ends were cut back, 7 bases at V and 2 bases at J, with 12 bases in the middle. This CDR3 is built from 14 residues. Germline V gene lookup returns CDR1 MNHEY and CDR2 SMNVEV (reference sequence). CDR3 in DNA: TGTGCCAGCACCAGTTCTCTTCGCAATCAGCCCCAGCATTTT. Its protein is CASTSSLRNQPQHF.

This clone was seen a single time. V is TRBV5-1 and J is TRBJ2-5; 9 positions agree with TRBD2. V lost 0 bases to trimming and J lost 1 base; unmatched junction nucleotides: 4. Per the germline V gene, CDR1 is SGHRS and CDR2 is YFSETQ. The CDR3 contains 16 residues. CDR3 sequence: CASSLALRGGQETQYF. As DNA, the CDR3 is TGCGCCAGCAGCTTGGCCTTGCGGGGGGGCCAAGAGACCCAGTACTTC.

The chain recombines TRBV19 with TRBJ2-1, with D possibly being TRBD1 (6 bases). The CDR3 extends over 15 amino acids. Trimming left V 7 bases short and J 4 bases short, with 17 bases between. Germline loops: CDR1 LNHDA, CDR2 SQIVND (reference sequence). The CDR3: CASTGVGARYNEQFF. CDR3 DNA sequence: TGTGCCAGTACTGGCGTGGGGGCGCGATACAATGAGCAGTTCTTC.

This clone was seen a handful of times. The chain uses TRBV6-1 and TRBJ1-6; no clear D gene. Trimming stripped 5 bases from V and 6 bases from J, with 11 bases between. Germline V gene sequence: CDR1 MNHNS, CDR2 SASEGT. CDR3 length equals 14 residues. CDR3 sequence (DNA): TGTGCCAGCAGTCTCCTGGATGGTAATTCACCCCTCCACTTT. Its translation is CASSLLDGNSPLHF.